This T cell receptor (beta chain) was documented in a study of shared clonotypes between healthy human individuals. Turning to the study itself: Those who served as donors were a couple of women and a few men between the ages of 18 and 49. For every donor, three CD4 naive, three CD4 memory, two CD8 naive and one CD8 memory plates were used.

Repertoires were generated with immunoSEQ multiplex PCR, while TCRdb's copy carries only in-frame clones and drops some. In the table there are more than 1,200,000 clones, approximately 98.5% of which are singletons. The source material was naive CD4+ T cells sorted from blood. The subset here: CD45RA+ positively selected. The receptor was derived from a man younger than 45 in good health.

The CDR3 is CASSLGQTYYEQYF. CDR3 bases: TGTGCCAGCAGCTTAGGACAGACTTACTACGAGCAGTACTTC. The rearrangement joins TRBV7-2 to TRBJ2-7; TRBD1 might be the D (5 bases). V lost 1 base to trimming and J lost 3 bases, with 10 bases between them. CDR3 size: 14 residues. Per the germline V gene, CDR1 is SGHTA and CDR2 is FQGNSA.